A selection of T cell receptor beta chains follows, all from one sample in a study of blood T cells in healthy people across ages. MiXCR, run by TCRdb on the 5' RACE reads, gives a single entry per CDR3 protein. Of approximately 350,000 distinct CDR3 sequences in the sample, approximately 51% were seen once. The specimen sequenced was blood. The receptors derive from a man between 60 and 70 years old in good health. CDR3s include the opening cysteine and the closing phenylalanine or tryptophan. The order of the fields is V gene, clone size, D gene, J gene, CDR3 DNA, CDR3 protein. D genes are given only for firm matches. Rows give clone size only sometimes, using once, few, many, or a class for an expanded clone.

TRBV28	.	TRBD2	TRBJ2-7	TGTGCCAGCAGCCGTCCCCTAGCGGGAGCGTACGAGCAGTACTTC	CASSRPLAGAYEQYF
TRBV6-2/TRBV6-3	few	TRBD1	TRBJ1-2	TGTGCCAGCAGAGCCGGGACAGGCTACTATGGCTACACCTTC	CASRAGTGYYGYTF
TRBV3-1	.	.	TRBJ1-2	TGTGCCAGCAGCCAAGATCGAGGGGGACGATATGGCTACACCTTC	CASSQDRGGRYGYTF
TRBV5-1	.	TRBD2	TRBJ2-1	TGCGCCAGCAGCTTGGTTGTTAGCGGGGCTAATGAGCAGTTCTTC	CASSLVVSGANEQFF
TRBV29-1	.	TRBD1	TRBJ2-2	TGCAGCGCGCGGGACAGGCGGAGCAGCGGGGAGCTGTTTTTT	CSARDRRSSGELFF
TRBV9	.	.	TRBJ2-5	TGTGCCAGCAGCGCAACCCCGCATATCCAAGAGACCCAGTACTTC	CASSATPHIQETQYF
TRBV30	.	.	TRBJ1-2	TGTGCCTGGAGTGGGCAGTCCGGCTATGGCTACACCTTC	CAWSGQSGYGYTF
TRBV11-1	.	.	TRBJ2-4	TGTGCCAGCAGCCTCTACGGACGGGGGGCCCTACAAAACATTCAGTACTTC	CASSLYGRGALQNIQYF
TRBV7-2	few	.	TRBJ1-5	TGTGCCAGCAGCGTGGACGGAGGCAATCAGCCCCAGCATTTT	CASSVDGGNQPQHF
TRBV6-4	few	.	TRBJ1-2	TGTGCCAGCAGCGCGGGGCAGGTCGGCGGCTACACCTTC	CASSAGQVGGYTF
TRBV6-5	few	.	TRBJ2-5	TGTGCCAGCAGTACCCCTAGGACCCAGTACTTC	CASSTPRTQYF
TRBV6-6	.	.	TRBJ2-2	TGTGCCAGCAGTACCCAGGGACGAACGAACACCGGGGAGCTGTTTTTT	CASSTQGRTNTGELFF
TRBV5-4	.	.	TRBJ2-5	TGTGCCAGCAGCTCACTTAGCGGCGGGTTAGGGGAGACCCAGTACTTC	CASSSLSGGLGETQYF
TRBV7-9	many	.	TRBJ2-5	TGTGCCAGCAGCAACTACAGGGACCAAGAGACCCAGTACTTC	CASSNYRDQETQYF
TRBV7-9	.	TRBD1	TRBJ2-7	TGTGCCAGCGGACGGGACAGGGTCTCCTACGAGCAGTACTTC	CASGRDRVSYEQYF
TRBV7-2	few	TRBD1	TRBJ2-5	TGTGCCAGCAGCCGAACAAAACAGGGGTTTGGGTACCAAGAGACCCAGTACTTC	CASSRTKQGFGYQETQYF
TRBV11-2	.	.	TRBJ1-2	TGTGCCAGCAGCTTAGGAATAGGGGGGTCGATCCTCGGGGGCTACACCTTC	CASSLGIGGSILGGYTF
TRBV12-3/TRBV12-4	.	.	TRBJ1-1	TGTGCCAGCAGTTTAGTGGGGCAGGGGTTAGAACCTGAAGCTTTCTTT	CASSLVGQGLEPEAFF
TRBV6-5	.	.	TRBJ2-5	TGTGCCAGCAGGCGCCGGGGAGGAGCGGGGACCCAGTACTTC	CASRRRGGAGTQYF
TRBV7-2	few	TRBD1	TRBJ1-1	TGTGCCAGCAGCCGCGTGAACAGGGGGAACACTGAAGCTTTCTTT	CASSRVNRGNTEAFF
TRBV20-1	few	.	TRBJ2-1	TGCAGTGCTAGTCGCGCCCTCAATGAGCAGTTCTTC	CSASRALNEQFF
TRBV10-3	few	.	TRBJ2-5	TGTGCCATCAGCACCCAGGGGTTGGAGACCCAGTACTTC	CAISTQGLETQYF
TRBV20-1	.	TRBD2	TRBJ2-7	TGCAGTGCTAAGGGACTAGCGGGGGACTCCTACGAGCAGTACTTC	CSAKGLAGDSYEQYF
TRBV4-1	many	TRBD2	TRBJ2-7	TGCGCCAGCAGCCAAGGGGCTAGCGGGAGGTTGGGGATCTACGAGCAGTACTTC	CASSQGASGRLGIYEQYF
TRBV20-1	.	.	TRBJ2-5	TGCAGTGGGCCCGACGGTGGTAGGGAGACCCAGTACTTC	CSGPDGGRETQYF
TRBV15	.	.	TRBJ2-7	TGTGCCACCAGCAGCCTAGAGGGAACAGGGAACGAGCAGTACTTC	CATSSLEGTGNEQYF
TRBV30	.	TRBD1	TRBJ1-2	TGTGCCTGGATGGGACAGTATGGCTACACCTTC	CAWMGQYGYTF
TRBV12-3/TRBV12-4	few	.	TRBJ2-1	TGTGCCAGCAGTCCCTGGGCAGGGGGGATCTACAATGAGCAGTTCTTC	CASSPWAGGIYNEQFF
TRBV29-1	few	.	TRBJ1-2	TGCAGCGTTGAAGATGGAGAAATCTATGGCTACACCTTC	CSVEDGEIYGYTF
TRBV4-2	many	TRBD2	TRBJ2-5	TGTGCCAGCAGGCTCGAGGTAGCGGGGGGAGAGACCCAGTACTTC	CASRLEVAGGETQYF
TRBV29-1	.	.	TRBJ1-2	TGCAGCTCTACGCAACGGGACGCTGGAAGCTATGGCTACACCTTC	CSSTQRDAGSYGYTF
TRBV18	few	.	TRBJ1-4	TGTGCCAGCTCCCAACGATGGGAAAAACTGTTTTTT	CASSQRWEKLFF
TRBV7-8	.	TRBD1	TRBJ2-1	TGTGCCAGCAGCTGGGGGACAGGGAAAGGGAATGAGCAGTTCTTC	CASSWGTGKGNEQFF
TRBV7-8	few	TRBD2	TRBJ2-2	TGTGCCAGCAGCTGGGTACTAGCGGGCGTGCCTGGGGAGCTGTTTTTT	CASSWVLAGVPGELFF
TRBV27	many	.	TRBJ2-1	TGTGCCAGCAGAGCGTATGAGACAAGGGTGCATGAGCAGTTCTTC	CASRAYETRVHEQFF
TRBV28	few	.	TRBJ2-6	TGTGCCAGCAGGGCCCCCTCTGGGGCCAACGTCCTGACTTTC	CASRAPSGANVLTF
TRBV7-2	few	.	TRBJ2-3	TGTGCCAGCAACGCGGACTACACCTCCACAGATACGCAGTATTTT	CASNADYTSTDTQYF
TRBV10-3	.	TRBD1	TRBJ2-7	TGTGCCATCCGGGACAGGGGCTACCACGAGCAGTACTTC	CAIRDRGYHEQYF
TRBV10-3	.	.	TRBJ1-1	TGTGCCATCAGTGACCAGTCTAACACTGAAGCTTTCTTT	CAISDQSNTEAFF
TRBV25-1	few	.	TRBJ1-4	TGTGCCAGCAGTCTGCTTAGGGGCAGTGAAAAACTGTTTTTT	CASSLLRGSEKLFF
TRBV6-2/TRBV6-3	few	.	TRBJ2-3	TGTGCCAGCAGTTCCAGGATGAGACGCACAGATACGCAGTATTTT	CASSSRMRRTDTQYF
TRBV6-1	.	.	TRBJ1-5	TGTGCCAGCACCGGCGGGCCGTGGGGGAGCAATCAGCCCCAGCATTTT	CASTGGPWGSNQPQHF
TRBV7-2	.	.	TRBJ2-5	TGTGCCAGCAGCGAGGGGGTTGGGACCCAGTACTTC	CASSEGVGTQYF
TRBV11-2	.	.	TRBJ1-2	TGTGCCAGCAGCTCCTCTGCGGCCGGGAATGGCTACACCTTC	CASSSSAAGNGYTF
TRBV27	.	.	TRBJ1-1	TGTGCCTGCGGGGGGAGAAGGACTGAAGCTTTCTTT	CACGGRRTEAFF
TRBV28	.	.	TRBJ2-6	TGTGCCAGTTGGGGCACAGTGACTGGGGCCAACGTCCTGACTTTC	CASWGTVTGANVLTF
TRBV14	.	.	TRBJ1-5	TGTGCCAGCAGCTCCAGGGGAAATCAGCCCCAGCATTTT	CASSSRGNQPQHF
TRBV5-1	few	TRBD2	TRBJ2-1	TGCGCCAGCAGCGGCCCACTAGCGGGGCCGAATAATGAGCAGTTCTTC	CASSGPLAGPNNEQFF
TRBV7-6	.	.	TRBJ2-5	TGTGCCAGCAGCTTAGTTATCCCGGGCGGTGGGGGAGAGACCCAGTACTTC	CASSLVIPGGGGETQYF
TRBV5-8	.	.	TRBJ2-5	TGTGCCAGCAGCTTCATCGCTGAGGGGAATGAGCAGTACTTC	CASSFIAEGNEQYF
TRBV20-1	.	.	TRBJ1-2	TGCAGTGCTCATGTGGGCGCTGGCTACACCTTC	CSAHVGAGYTF
TRBV29-1	.	.	TRBJ2-7	TGCAGCGTTGAGGTCTATGATTCCTACGAGCAGTACTTC	CSVEVYDSYEQYF
TRBV7-9	.	.	TRBJ2-7	TGTGCCAGCAGCTTAGGGGACCTTGGCAATGAGCAGTACTTC	CASSLGDLGNEQYF
TRBV29-1	.	TRBD2	TRBJ2-1	TGCAGCGTTGAGCGGGAGGGCGATGAGCAGTTCTTC	CSVEREGDEQFF